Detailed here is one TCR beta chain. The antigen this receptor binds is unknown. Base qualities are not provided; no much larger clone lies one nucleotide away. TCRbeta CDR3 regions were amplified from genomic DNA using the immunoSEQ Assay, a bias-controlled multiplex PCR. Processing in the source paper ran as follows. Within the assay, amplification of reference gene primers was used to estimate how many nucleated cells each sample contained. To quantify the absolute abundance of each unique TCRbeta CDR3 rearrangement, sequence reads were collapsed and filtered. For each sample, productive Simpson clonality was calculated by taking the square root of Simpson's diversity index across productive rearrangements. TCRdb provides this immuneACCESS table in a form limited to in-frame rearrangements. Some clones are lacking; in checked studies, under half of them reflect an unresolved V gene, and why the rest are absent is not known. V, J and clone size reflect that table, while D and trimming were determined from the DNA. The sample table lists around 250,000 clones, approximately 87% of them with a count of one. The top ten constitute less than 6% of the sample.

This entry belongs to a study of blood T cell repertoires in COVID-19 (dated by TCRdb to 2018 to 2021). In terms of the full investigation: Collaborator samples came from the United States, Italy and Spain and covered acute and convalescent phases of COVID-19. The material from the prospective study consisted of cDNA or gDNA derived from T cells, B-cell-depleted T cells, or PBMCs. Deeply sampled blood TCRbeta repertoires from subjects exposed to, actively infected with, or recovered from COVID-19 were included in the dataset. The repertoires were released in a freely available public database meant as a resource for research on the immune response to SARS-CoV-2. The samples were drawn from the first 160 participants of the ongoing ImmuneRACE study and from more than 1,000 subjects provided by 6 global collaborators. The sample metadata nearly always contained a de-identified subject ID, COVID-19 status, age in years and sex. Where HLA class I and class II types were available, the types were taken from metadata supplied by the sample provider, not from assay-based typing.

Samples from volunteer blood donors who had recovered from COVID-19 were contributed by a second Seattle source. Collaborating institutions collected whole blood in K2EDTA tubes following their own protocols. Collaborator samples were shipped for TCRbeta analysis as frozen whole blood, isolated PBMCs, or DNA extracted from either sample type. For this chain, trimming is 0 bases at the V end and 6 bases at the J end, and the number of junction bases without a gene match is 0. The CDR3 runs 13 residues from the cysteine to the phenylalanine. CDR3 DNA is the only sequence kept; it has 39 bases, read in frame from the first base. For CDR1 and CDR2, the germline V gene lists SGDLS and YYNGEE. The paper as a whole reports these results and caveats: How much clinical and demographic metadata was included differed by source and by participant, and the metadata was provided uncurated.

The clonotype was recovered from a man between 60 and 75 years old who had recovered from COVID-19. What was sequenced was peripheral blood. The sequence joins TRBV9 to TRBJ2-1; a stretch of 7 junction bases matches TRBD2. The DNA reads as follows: TGTGCCAGCAGCGTAGGCGGGGGCAATGAGCAGTTCTTC. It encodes CASSVGGGNEQFF.